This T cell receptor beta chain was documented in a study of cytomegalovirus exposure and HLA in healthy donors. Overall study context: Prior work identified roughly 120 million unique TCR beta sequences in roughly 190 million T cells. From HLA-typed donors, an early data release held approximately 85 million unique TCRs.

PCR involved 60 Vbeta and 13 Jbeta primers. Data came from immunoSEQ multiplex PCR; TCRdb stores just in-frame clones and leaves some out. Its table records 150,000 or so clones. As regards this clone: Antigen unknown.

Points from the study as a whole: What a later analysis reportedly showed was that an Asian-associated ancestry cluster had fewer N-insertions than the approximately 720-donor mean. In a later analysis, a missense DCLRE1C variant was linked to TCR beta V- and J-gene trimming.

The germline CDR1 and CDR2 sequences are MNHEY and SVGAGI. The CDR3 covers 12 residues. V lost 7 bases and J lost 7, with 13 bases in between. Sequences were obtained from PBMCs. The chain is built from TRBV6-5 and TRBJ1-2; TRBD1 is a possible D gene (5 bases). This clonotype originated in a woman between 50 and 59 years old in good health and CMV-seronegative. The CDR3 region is CASTLGRGGYTF. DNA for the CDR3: TGTGCCAGCACCCTCGGGAGGGGTGGCTACACCTTC.